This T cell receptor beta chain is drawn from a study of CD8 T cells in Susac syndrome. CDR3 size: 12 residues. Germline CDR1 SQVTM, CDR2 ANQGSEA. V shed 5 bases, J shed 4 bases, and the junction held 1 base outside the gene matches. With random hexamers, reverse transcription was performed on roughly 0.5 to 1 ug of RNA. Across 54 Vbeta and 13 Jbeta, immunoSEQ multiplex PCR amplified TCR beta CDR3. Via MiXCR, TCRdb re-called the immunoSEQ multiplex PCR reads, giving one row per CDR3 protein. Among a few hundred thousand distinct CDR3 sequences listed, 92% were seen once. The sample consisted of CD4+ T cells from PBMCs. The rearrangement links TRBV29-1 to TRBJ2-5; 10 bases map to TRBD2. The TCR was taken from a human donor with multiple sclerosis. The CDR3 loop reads CSVRTSGETQYF. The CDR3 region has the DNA TGCAGCGTTCGGACTAGCGGAGAGACCCAGTACTTC.